Sequencing of this T cell receptor beta chain was carried out in a study of T cells after yellow fever vaccination. Germline V gene sequence: CDR1 LNHDA, CDR2 SQIVND (reference sequence). The CDR3 is made up of 13 amino acids. The V gene lost 3 bases and the J gene lost 5 bases, with 11 bases spanning the gap. UMIs were added to TCR cDNA along with a universal primer site when it was made by 5'RACE template switching. TCRdb ran MiXCR on the 5' RACE reads and lists one entry per CDR3 protein. The sample consists of some 600,000 distinct CDR3 sequences, about 12% of them appearing once. Notes on the study in general: Most primary-vaccination clones recurred post-booster (approximately 95% CD4, 88% CD8). The CD4 and CD8 compartments had a small share of their clonotypes in common.

This clonotype was seen a few times. Antigen specificity is unknown. Material: PBMCs, obtained on the day of the yellow fever booster vaccination. The sequence derives from a man aged 25-45 years who received the YFV17D yellow fever vaccine. The chain links TRBV19 to TRBJ2-7; tentatively, D is TRBD2 (5 bases). In DNA form, the CDR3 reads TGTGCCAGTAGTATTCGGGGTACCAACGAGCAGTACTTC. Translated, it gives CASSIRGTNEQYF.